Detailed here is one T cell receptor (beta chain). Germline loops: CDR1 SGHAT, CDR2 FQNNGV. The CDR3 is 13 amino acids. Trimming stripped 5 bases from V and 0 bases from J, with 7 bases between. The table came from immunoSEQ multiplex PCR; TCRdb's copy has only in-frame clones and leaves some out. The sample has under 250,000 clones, about 89% seen once. The entry originates in a study of blood T cell repertoires in COVID-19. This chain links TRBV11-2 with TRBJ2-5, with unresolved D. This clonotype was obtained from a woman between 55 and 75 years old who had recovered from COVID-19. The sequencing sample was made of peripheral blood. The CDR3 loop reads CASSRGHQETQYF. In nucleotides, the CDR3 is TGTGCCAGCAGCCGCGGTCACCAAGAGACCCAGTACTTC.